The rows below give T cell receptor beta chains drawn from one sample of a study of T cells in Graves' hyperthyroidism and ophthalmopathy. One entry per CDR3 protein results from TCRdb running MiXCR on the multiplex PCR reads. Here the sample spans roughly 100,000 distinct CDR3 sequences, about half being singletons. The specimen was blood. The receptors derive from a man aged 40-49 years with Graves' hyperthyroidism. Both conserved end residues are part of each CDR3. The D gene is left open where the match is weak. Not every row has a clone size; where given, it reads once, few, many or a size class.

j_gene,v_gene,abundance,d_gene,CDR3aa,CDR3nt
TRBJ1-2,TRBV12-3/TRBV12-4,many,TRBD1,CASSTGQGYGYTF,TGTGCCAGCAGTACCGGACAGGGCTATGGCTACACCTTC
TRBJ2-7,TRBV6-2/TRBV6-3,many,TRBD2,CASSYDGLASLEQYF,TGTGCCAGCAGTTACGATGGACTAGCTTCGTTGGAGCAGTACTTC
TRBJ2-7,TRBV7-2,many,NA,CASSLQYEQYF,TGTGCCAGCAGCCTCCAATACGAGCAGTACTTC
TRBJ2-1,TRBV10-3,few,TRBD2,CAITEGGESSNEQFF,TGTGCCATCACCGAGGGAGGGGAGTCGAGTAATGAGCAGTTCTTC
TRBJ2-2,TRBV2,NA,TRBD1,CASSVDRGTGELFF,TGTGCCAGCAGTGTGGACAGGGGCACCGGGGAGCTGTTTTTT
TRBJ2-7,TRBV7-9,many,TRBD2,CASSLARGGAPYEQYF,TGTGCCAGCAGCTTAGCGCGCGGGGGGGCCCCCTACGAGCAGTACTTC
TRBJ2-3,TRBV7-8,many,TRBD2,CASSPRVAGFTDTQYF,TGTGCCAGCAGCCCCCGGGTAGCGGGATTCACAGATACGCAGTATTTT
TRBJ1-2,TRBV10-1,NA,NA,CASSEGYGYTF,TGCGCCAGCAGTGAGGGCTATGGCTACACCTTC
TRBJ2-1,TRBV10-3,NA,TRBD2,CAISNNGLAGGHLNEQFF,TGTGCCATCAGTAATAACGGACTAGCGGGAGGTCACCTTAATGAGCAGTTCTTC
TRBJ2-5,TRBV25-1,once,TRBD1,CASSETGQLQETQYF,TGTGCCAGCAGTGAAACGGGACAGCTCCAAGAGACCCAGTACTTC
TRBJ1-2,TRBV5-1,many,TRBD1,CASSENDRGGYTF,TGCGCCAGCAGCGAGAATGACAGGGGTGGCTACACCTTC
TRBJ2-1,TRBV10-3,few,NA,CASSRIAVPGSDEQFF,TGTGCCAGCTCACGGATAGCGGTGCCGGGGAGCGATGAGCAGTTCTTC
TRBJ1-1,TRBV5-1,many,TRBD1,CASSLETGDTEAFF,TGCGCCAGCAGCTTGGAGACAGGGGACACTGAAGCTTTCTTT
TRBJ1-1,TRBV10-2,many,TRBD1,CASSKGTDTEAFF,TGCGCCAGCAGCAAGGGGACAGACACTGAAGCTTTCTTT
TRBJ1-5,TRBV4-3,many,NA,CASSPMRGQPQHF,TGCGCCAGCAGCCCCATGAGGGGTCAGCCCCAGCATTTT
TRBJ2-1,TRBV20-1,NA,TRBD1,CSAADRENNEQFF,TGCAGTGCTGCCGACAGGGAGAACAATGAGCAGTTCTTC
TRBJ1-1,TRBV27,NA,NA,CASSSQGDGYTEAFF,TGTGCCAGCAGTTCCCAAGGGGACGGTTACACTGAAGCTTTCTTT